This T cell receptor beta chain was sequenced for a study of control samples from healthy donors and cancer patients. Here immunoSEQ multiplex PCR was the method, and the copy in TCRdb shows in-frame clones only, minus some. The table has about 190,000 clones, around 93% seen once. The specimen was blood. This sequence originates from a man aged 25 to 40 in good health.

The CDR3 sequence: CASSLSSGGYSTDTQYF. Here the CDR3 DNA reads TGTGCCAGCAGCTTATCTAGCGGGGGGTACAGCACAGATACGCAGTATTTT. The chain combines TRBV11-3 with TRBJ2-3; 11 bases line up with TRBD2. The CDR3 consists of 17 residues. Germline loops: CDR1 SGHNT, CDR2 YENEEA. With 2 bases clipped from V and 0 bases from J, the junction kept 4 bases outside the gene matches.